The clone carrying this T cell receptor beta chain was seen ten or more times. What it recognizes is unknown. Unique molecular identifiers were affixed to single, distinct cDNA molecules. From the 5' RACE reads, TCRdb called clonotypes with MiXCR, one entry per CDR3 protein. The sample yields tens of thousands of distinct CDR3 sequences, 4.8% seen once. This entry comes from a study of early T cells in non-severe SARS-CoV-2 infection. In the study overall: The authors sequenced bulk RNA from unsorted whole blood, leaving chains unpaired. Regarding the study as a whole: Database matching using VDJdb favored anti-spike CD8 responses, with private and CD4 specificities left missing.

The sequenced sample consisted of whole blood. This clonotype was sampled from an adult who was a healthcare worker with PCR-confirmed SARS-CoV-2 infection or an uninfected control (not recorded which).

In DNA, the CDR3 is TGTGCCAGCAGCGTAGACTGGGGAAACACCATATATTTT. Protein product: CASSVDWGNTIYF. The genes are TRBV9 and TRBJ1-3; no reliable D call. The CDR3 runs 13 residues. The germline V gene has CDR1 SGDLS and CDR2 YYNGEE. V dropped 0 bases and J dropped 4 bases, with 5 bases sitting between them.